A selection of T cell receptor beta chains follows, all from one sample in a study of Graves' ophthalmopathy and Graves' hyperthyroidism. TCRdb independently ran MiXCR on the multiplex PCR reads; one entry per CDR3 protein. In the table there are 500,000 to 800,000 distinct CDR3 sequences, roughly 41% of which are singletons. Material: peripheral blood. These receptors originate from an adult man with Graves' ophthalmopathy. Each CDR3 is given with its conserved first and last residue. D genes are given only for firm matches. Rows give clone size only sometimes, using once, few, many, or a class for an expanded clone.

>.|TRBD2|TRBJ2-1|14|TRBV20-1
TGCAGTGCTGGGAGCGGGGGTCTCTACAATGAGCAGTTCTTC
CSAGSGGLYNEQFF
>many|TRBD1|TRBJ1-1|14|TRBV9
TGTGCCAGCAGCGTTGGACCAGGGGGCACTGAAGCTTTCTTT
CASSVGPGGTEAFF
>many|TRBD1|TRBJ2-7|15|TRBV10-3
TGTGCCATCAGGGCGACAGGGAATTTCATCTACGAGCAGTACTTC
CAIRATGNFIYEQYF
>.|.|TRBJ1-4|14|TRBV7-9
TGTGCCAGCAGCAAGGGAGCAATGGATGGGAAACTGTTTTTT
CASSKGAMDGKLFF
>.|TRBD1|TRBJ1-3|16|TRBV9
TGTGCCAGCAGGTCCGGGACAGGTCGAGCTGGAAACACCATATATTTT
CASRSGTGRAGNTIYF
>many|.|TRBJ2-5|16|TRBV6-5
TGTGCCAGCAGTGAGCTCGCTTCGGGCGTTTCCGAGACCCAGTACTTC
CASSELASGVSETQYF
>.|.|TRBJ2-7|14|TRBV4-1
TGCGCCAGCAGCCAATGGGACCCACCCTACGAGCAGTACTTC
CASSQWDPPYEQYF
>many|.|TRBJ2-5|15|TRBV7-9
TGTGCCAGCAGCCAGGGCCGTGGGGGGGCCGAGACCCAGTACTTC
CASSQGRGGAETQYF
>.|.|TRBJ1-5|17|TRBV19
TGTGCCAGTGGTCCCTGGGGCAGGGAAGTTGGGAATCAGCCCCAGCATTTT
CASGPWGREVGNQPQHF
>few|.|TRBJ2-7|13|TRBV30
TGTGCCTGGAGTAGGAACCGATTCTACGAGCAGTACTTC
CAWSRNRFYEQYF
>.|.|TRBJ2-7|14|TRBV9
TGTGCCAGCTCATCCCCGTCAGCCGTCTACGAGCAGTACTTC
CASSSPSAVYEQYF
>.|.|TRBJ1-5|20|TRBV7-3
TGTGCCAGCAGCTTTTCGACGGCAGGGGCCCTAGCTTATAGCAATCAGCCCCAGCATTTT
CASSFSTAGALAYSNQPQHF
>.|TRBD1|TRBJ1-2|15|TRBV5-1
TGTGCCAGCAGCTTAGGGACAGGGTCTTTTTATGGCTACACCTTC
CASSLGTGSFYGYTF
>.|TRBD2|TRBJ2-7|15|TRBV4-2
TGTGCCAGCAGCCCGGGAGGGATTAAGTCCTACGAGCAGTACTTC
CASSPGGIKSYEQYF
>many|TRBD2|TRBJ2-7|15|TRBV9
TGTGCCAGCAGCGTGGGGGTAGACGGGAGGTACGAGCAGTACTTC
CASSVGVDGRYEQYF
>.|.|TRBJ2-7|15|TRBV7-2
TGTGCCAGCAGCATAACAGGGGGGGGCTCCTACGAGCAGTACTTC
CASSITGGGSYEQYF
>many|TRBD1|TRBJ1-6|15|TRBV10-3
TGTGCCAGCAGTTCCCCGGGACAGGGACCTTCACCCCTCCACTTT
CASSSPGQGPSPLHF
>many|TRBD2|TRBJ2-5|16|TRBV19
TGTGCCAGTAGTATAACGAGCCTAGCGGGAGAAGAGACCCAGTACTTC
CASSITSLAGEETQYF
>few|.|TRBJ2-3|14|TRBV19
TGTGCCAGTCAACGACAGCACAGCACAGATACGCAGTATTTT
CASQRQHSTDTQYF
>.|TRBD1|TRBJ2-7|11|TRBV29-1
TGCAGCGTTGAAGGACAGGGCGAGCAGTACTTC
CSVEGQGEQYF
>.|.|TRBJ2-3|11|TRBV2
TGTGCCAGCAGCCTTCTGGATACGCAGTATTTT
CASSLLDTQYF
>many|.|TRBJ1-5|16|TRBV19
TGTGCCAGTAGTATGCCGTCACAGGGCCAAAATCAGCCCCAGCATTTT
CASSMPSQGQNQPQHF
>.|TRBD2|TRBJ2-7|17|TRBV7-4
TGTGCCAGCAGCCGGGGTGGCGGGGGGAAGACCCCCTACGAGCAGTACTTC
CASSRGGGGKTPYEQYF
>.|TRBD1|TRBJ1-4|14|TRBV10-3
TGTGCCAGTGATACAGGGGGCCCGAATGAAAAACTGTTTTTT
CASDTGGPNEKLFF
>many|.|TRBJ2-5|11|TRBV20-1
TGCAGTGCTAGAGGGACGGAGACCCAGTACTTC
CSARGTETQYF
>many|.|TRBJ1-2|15|TRBV7-2
TGTGCCAGCAGCTTACACGTGACGGTAAACTATGGCTACACCTTC
CASSLHVTVNYGYTF
>many|TRBD1|TRBJ2-5|14|TRBV29-1
TGCAGCGTTGAGGGGACAGGGAAGGAAGAGACCCAGTACTTC
CSVEGTGKEETQYF
>many|.|TRBJ1-5|13|TRBV12-3/TRBV12-4
TGTGCCAGCAGTCCCCTGGGGGACCAGCCCCAGCATTTT
CASSPLGDQPQHF
>many|.|TRBJ2-2|15|TRBV19
TGTGCCAGTAGTATCCAGACAGGGAACACCGGGGAGCTGTTTTTT
CASSIQTGNTGELFF
>.|.|TRBJ1-4|15|TRBV9
TGTGCCAGCTCACCACCCGGAGGGTCTAATGAAAAACTGTTTTTT
CASSPPGGSNEKLFF
>many|.|TRBJ1-4|14|TRBV7-8
TGTGCCAGCAGCTTGGGGACGCCAAATGAAAAACTGTTTTTT
CASSLGTPNEKLFF
>.|TRBD1|TRBJ1-4|17|TRBV5-6
TGTGCCAGCAGCTTACCGGGACAGGGATCGTCTAATGAAAAACTGTTTTTT
CASSLPGQGSSNEKLFF
>few|.|TRBJ1-6|15|TRBV19
TGTGCCAGTAGTATAACGGGAGGGGACGATTCACCCCTCCACTTT
CASSITGGDDSPLHF
>.|.|TRBJ1-2|15|TRBV14
TGTGCCAGCAGCCAAGATCGGGACAACCTCTATGGCTACACCTTC
CASSQDRDNLYGYTF
>.|.|TRBJ1-5|15|TRBV12-3/TRBV12-4
TGTGCCAGCAGTCCCCTCTCTACAGGGTTTCAGCCCCAGCATTTT
CASSPLSTGFQPQHF
>few|.|TRBJ1-2|17|TRBV12-3/TRBV12-4
TGTGCCAGCAGTTTAAGGCCCTCCCCTAGTTCTAACTATGGCTACACCTTC
CASSLRPSPSSNYGYTF